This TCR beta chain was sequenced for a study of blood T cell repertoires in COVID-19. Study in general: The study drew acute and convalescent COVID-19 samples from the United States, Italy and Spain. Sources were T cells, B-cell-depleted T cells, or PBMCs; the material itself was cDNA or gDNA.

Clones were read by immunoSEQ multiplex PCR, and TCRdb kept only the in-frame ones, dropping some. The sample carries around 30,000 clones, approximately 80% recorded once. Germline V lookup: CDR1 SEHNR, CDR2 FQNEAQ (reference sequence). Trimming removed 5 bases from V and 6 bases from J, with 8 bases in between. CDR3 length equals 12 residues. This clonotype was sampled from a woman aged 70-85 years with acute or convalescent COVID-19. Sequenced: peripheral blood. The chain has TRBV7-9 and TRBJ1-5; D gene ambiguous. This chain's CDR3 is CASSILSQPQHF. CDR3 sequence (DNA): TGTGCCAGCAGCATCCTGAGTCAGCCCCAGCATTTT.